Each of the 11 T cell receptor beta chains below was sequenced from the same sample in a study of blood T cells in healthy people across ages. Then a second PCR, running about 6 to 12 cycles, was carried out with a sample-barcoded 5' primer and a J-beta primer mix. TCRdb independently ran MiXCR on the 5' RACE reads; one entry per CDR3 protein. The sample records approximately 1,700,000 distinct CDR3 sequences, approximately 40% being singletons. What was sequenced was blood. These receptors all come from a human donor in good health.

V and J are TRBV6-5 and TRBJ1-2; D is possibly TRBD1 (5 bases). Trimming stripped 6 bases from V and 8 bases from J, with 13 bases between. This CDR3 has 12 residues. Germline CDR1 is MNHEY and CDR2 is SVGAGI. CDR3 nucleotide sequence: TGTGCCAGCAGAAGGGGCCTCAGGGGCTACACCTTC. Protein product: CASRRGLRGYTF.

The chain carries TRBV6-2 or TRBV6-3 and TRBJ1-1; D uncertain. Germline loops: CDR1 MNHEY, CDR2 SVGEGT. The CDR3 is made up of 9 amino acids. Trimming took 8 bases from V and 11 from J, leaving 9 bases between them. CDR3 protein: CASAGTAFF. DNA of the CDR3: TGTGCCAGCGCTGGAACGGCTTTCTTT.

J is TRBJ1-5 and V is TRBV2; 9 nucleotides agree with TRBD1. This CDR3 has 16 residues. Germline CDR1 reads SNHLY; CDR2 reads FYNNEI. With V trimmed by 6 bases and J by 8 bases, 14 bases remained unmatched. CDR3 sequence: CASSAGQGGLSEPQHF. The CDR3 DNA is TGTGCCAGCAGCGCGGGACAGGGAGGCCTTTCTGAGCCCCAGCATTTT.

The chain combines TRBV20-1 with TRBJ2-2; perhaps TRBD2 as D (5 bases). Trimming removed 0 bases at V and 7 bases at J, with 12 bases between. The germline V gene has CDR1 DFQATT and CDR2 SNEGSKA (reference sequence). This CDR3 contains 14 residues. The CDR3 region is CSARERPGVGELFF. The CDR3 region has the DNA TGCAGTGCTAGAGAAAGGCCCGGGGTCGGGGAGCTGTTTTTT.

In this sample, this clonotype turned up a few times. The rearrangement joins TRBV5-1 to TRBJ2-1, with TRBD1 identical over 7 bases. CDR3 length equals 17 residues. Losses at the gene ends were 0 bases for V and 5 bases for J; bases not matched to a gene: 11. CDR1 is SGHRS and CDR2 is YFSETQ in the germline V gene. CDR3 DNA sequence: TGCGCCAGCAGCTTGGGGGACAGTCTTTACCAACACAATGAGCAGTTCTTC. Translating gives CASSLGDSLYQHNEQFF.

This chain uses TRBV5-6 with TRBJ1-2, with 8 bases that match TRBD1. V dropped 7 bases and J dropped 3; count of bases not matched to a gene: 5. Germline values: CDR1 SGHDT, CDR2 YYEEEE. There are 13 residues in the CDR3. The CDR3 loop is CASGTGIDYGYTF. CDR3 bases: TGTGCCAGCGGGACAGGTATTGACTATGGCTACACCTTC.

This chain connects TRBV6-1 to TRBJ2-3; TRBD2 agrees at 13 bases. V lost 4 bases to trimming and J lost 4 bases; unmatched junction nucleotides: 8. This CDR3 is 17 amino acids long. The V gene's germline CDR1 is MNHNS and CDR2 SASEGT. The CDR3 loop reads CASSGTSGGPRADTQYF. For the CDR3, the DNA is TGTGCCAGCAGTGGGACTAGCGGGGGACCCAGGGCAGATACGCAGTATTTT.

In its sample, this clonotype was seen a few times. The genes are TRBV6-5 and TRBJ1-2, with D maybe TRBD1 (5 bases). The CDR3 length is 17 residues. The V end was cut by 0 bases, the J end by 4 bases, with 18 bases between. The germline V gene has CDR1 MNHEY and CDR2 SVGAGI. The CDR3 DNA reads TGTGCCAGCAGTTACTCGACGAGAAGGGGCTTGTCCTATGGCTACACCTTC. Translating gives CASSYSTRRGLSYGYTF.

This clonotype was observed a few times. This chain connects TRBV4-3 to TRBJ2-7; tentatively, D is TRBD1 or TRBD2 (5 bases each). Per the germline V gene, CDR1 is LGHNA and CDR2 is YSLEER. The CDR3 contains 18 residues. Deletions cut 4 bases from V and 2 bases from J, with 24 bases between. The DNA of the CDR3 is TGCGCCAGCAGCCCCGGGACGGATCTTTACGAAGCAGCCTACGAGCAGTACTTC. Its translation: CASSPGTDLYEAAYEQYF.

This clonotype was seen more than once but under ten times. This CDR3 is CSARDQRRLNEQFF. The CDR3, as DNA: TGCAGTGCTAGAGATCAGCGGCGTTTGAATGAGCAGTTCTTC. The chain couples TRBV20-1 to TRBJ2-1; D is possibly TRBD2 (5 bases). Germline V gene data show CDR1 as DFQATT and CDR2 as SNEGSKA (reference sequence). Between the trimmed V and J ends, which lost 0 bases and 7 bases, there was a span of 13 bases. This CDR3 contains 14 residues.

This clonotype was counted a few times. V and J are TRBV2 and TRBJ2-2; D is uncertain. Trimming shortened V by 5 bases and J by 2 bases, and 9 bases separated the two germline ends. This CDR3 has 14 residues. Germline CDR1 and CDR2: SNHLY and FYNNEI. Written as DNA, the CDR3 is TGTGCCAGCAGTTTTATTTTAAACACCGGGGAGCTGTTTTTT. Amino acid sequence: CASSFILNTGELFF.